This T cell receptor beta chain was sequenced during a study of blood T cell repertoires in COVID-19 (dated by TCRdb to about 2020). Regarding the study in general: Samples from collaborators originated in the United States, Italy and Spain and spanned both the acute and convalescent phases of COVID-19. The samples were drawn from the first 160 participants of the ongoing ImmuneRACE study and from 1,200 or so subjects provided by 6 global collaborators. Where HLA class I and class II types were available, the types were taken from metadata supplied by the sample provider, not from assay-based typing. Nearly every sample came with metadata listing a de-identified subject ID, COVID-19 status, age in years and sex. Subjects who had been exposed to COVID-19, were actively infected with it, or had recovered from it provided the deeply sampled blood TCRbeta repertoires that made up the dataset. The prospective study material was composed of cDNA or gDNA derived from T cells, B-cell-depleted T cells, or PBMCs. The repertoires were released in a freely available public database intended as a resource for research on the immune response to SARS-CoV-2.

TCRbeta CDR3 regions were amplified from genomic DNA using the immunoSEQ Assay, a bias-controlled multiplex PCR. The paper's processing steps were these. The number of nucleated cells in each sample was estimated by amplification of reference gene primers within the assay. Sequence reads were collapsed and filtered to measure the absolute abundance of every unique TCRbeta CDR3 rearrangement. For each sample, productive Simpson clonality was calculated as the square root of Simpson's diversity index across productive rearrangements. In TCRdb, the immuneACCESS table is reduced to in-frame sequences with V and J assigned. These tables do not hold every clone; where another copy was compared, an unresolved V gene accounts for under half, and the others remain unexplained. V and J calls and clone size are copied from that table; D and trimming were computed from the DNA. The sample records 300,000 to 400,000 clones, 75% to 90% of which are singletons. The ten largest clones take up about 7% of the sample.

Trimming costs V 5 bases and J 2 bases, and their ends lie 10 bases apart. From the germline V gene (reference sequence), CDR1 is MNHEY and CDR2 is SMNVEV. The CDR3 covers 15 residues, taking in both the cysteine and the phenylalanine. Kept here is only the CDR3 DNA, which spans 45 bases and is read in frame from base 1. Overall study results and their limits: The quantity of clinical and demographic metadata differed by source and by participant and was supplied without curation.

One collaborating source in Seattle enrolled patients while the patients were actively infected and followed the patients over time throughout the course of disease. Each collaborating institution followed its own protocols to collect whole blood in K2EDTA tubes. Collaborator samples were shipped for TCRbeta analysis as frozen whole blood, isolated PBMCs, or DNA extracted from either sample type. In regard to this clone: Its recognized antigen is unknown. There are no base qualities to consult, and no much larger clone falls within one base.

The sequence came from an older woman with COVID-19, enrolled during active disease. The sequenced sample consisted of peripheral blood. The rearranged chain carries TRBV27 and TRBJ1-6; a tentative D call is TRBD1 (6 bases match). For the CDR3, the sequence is CASSGRGPYNSPLHF. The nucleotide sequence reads TGTGCCAGCAGTGGCAGGGGACCCTATAATTCACCCCTCCACTTT.